Included here is one T cell receptor (beta chain) sequence, with context. This clone was detected only once. Its recognized antigen is unknown. Base qualities were left out, and no much larger clone turns up one base away. The data were taken from a study of T cell responses to AZD1222 COVID-19 vaccine (dated by TCRdb to the early 2020s). Context from the whole study: AZD1222 recipients with second doses at about 4 weeks or about 12 weeks were pooled, because spike-specific TCR depth and breadth did not differ between schedules. TCR sequencing covered more than 230 trial participants: 200 to 220 given two doses of AZD1222 and 26 given two doses of MenACWY control vaccine. Trial participants were enrolled into age subgroups of 18-55, 56-69 and 70-plus years, which contained roughly 140, 27 and 60 TCR-sequenced participants, respectively. Summary of the overall study and its limitations: Spike-specific TCR breadth and depth rose significantly after two AZD1222 doses compared with day 0 and with MenACWY recipients. Because no samples from the day 14 peak response were available, repertoires could be characterized only after the peak T cell response. Participants were mostly white British and included more females than males, and it was suggested by the authors that clonal diversity may have been underestimated. Conclusions about previously exposed vaccinees were limited because only six AZD1222 recipients were SARS-CoV-2 seropositive at baseline. Reportedly, almost half of the unique spike-specific TCRs recognized epitopes lying outside the regions that are mutated in the B.1.351 and B.1.1.7 variants. The whole spike protein was spanned by vaccine-associated CD4 TCRs, and dominant responses were seen in regions 160-218 and 743-854. In the small 56-69-year group, the increase in depth fell short of significance, most likely because of low power.

Sequences MNHNS (CDR1) and SASEGT (CDR2) are obtained from the germline V gene. Its CDR3 holds 13 amino acids, cysteine through phenylalanine. Of the read, only the CDR3 DNA is kept; its 39 bases are in frame from base 1. Trimming removed 10 bases from V and 12 bases from J; the gene matches leave 10 bases unexplained. What this sample's time point label stands for: baseline before first vaccination. Vaccinee samples were obtained from the UK trials COV001 and COV002, which included a single-blind randomized controlled phase 2/3 trial of AZD1222 (ChAdOx1 nCoV-19) in healthy adults. Trial participant PBMC samples were collected at day 0 and day 28 after the second dose for TCRbeta chain sequencing. The CDR3 regions of human TCRbeta chains were subjected to immunosequencing. The published analysis was carried out like this. Repertoire TCRs were checked for matches against a reference library of SARS-CoV-2-specific TCRs that had been generated using the MIRA antigen-specificity platform. Breadth meant the fraction of unique TCRs that were SARS-CoV-2-associated, whereas depth meant the fraction of total T cells that were SARS-CoV-2-associated. Using the MIRA data, each spike-specific TCR was assigned both to the spike region to which the TCR was reactive and to a CD4 or CD8 class. Log10-transformed breadth and depth values were compared by one-way ANOVA with Sidak's multiple comparisons tests. TCRdb provides this immuneACCESS table in a form limited to in-frame rearrangements. Some clones are lacking; in checked studies, under half of them reflect an unresolved V gene, and why the rest are absent is not known. V, J and clone size are taken as reported in that table, and D and trimming were inferred from the DNA itself. The sample data list 120,000 to 150,000 clones, and around 93% of these were observed just once. The ten largest clones take up 2.8% of the sample.

This sequence was found in an adult in good health. The chain uses TRBV6-1 and TRBJ2-1, with TRBD2 matching 12 junction bases. This material consisted of peripheral blood, taken on day 0 of AZD1222 vaccination. The CDR3 region: CATGLAGLGVQFF. Read as DNA, the sequence is TGTGCCACCGGACTAGCGGGGCTTGGAGTGCAGTTCTTC.